The 4 T cell receptor beta chains below were found in one sample sequenced in a study of radiotherapy plus CTLA-4 blockade in lung cancer. Produced via immunoSEQ multiplex PCR; TCRdb's table is partial and in-frame only. The sample includes about 66,000 clones, approximately 83% of them seen just once. The material was peripheral blood, obtained from a patient treated with radiotherapy plus ipilimumab. These receptors all come from a human donor with non-small cell lung cancer who had a partial response to radiotherapy plus ipilimumab.

The chain is built from TRBV28 and TRBJ2-2, with D possibly being TRBD1 (6 bases). The V gene lost 2 bases and the J gene lost 1 base, with 11 bases spanning the gap. Per the germline V gene, CDR1 is MDHEN and CDR2 is SYDVKM. CDR3 length: 16 amino acids. CDR3 sequence (DNA): TGTGCCAGCAGTTTACTGGCAGGGGTGAACACCGGGGAGCTGTTTTTT. Translating gives CASSLLAGVNTGELFF.

This chain joins TRBV6-6 and TRBJ2-7, with D tentatively TRBD2 (6 bases). Per the germline V gene, CDR1 is MNHNY and CDR2 is SVGAGI (reference sequence). The CDR3 covers 16 residues. V dropped 5 bases and J dropped 2 bases, with 19 bases sitting between them. CDR3 sequence reads: CASSTTSQGGTYEQYF. In DNA form, the CDR3 reads TGTGCCAGCAGTACAACCTCCCAGGGAGGAACCTACGAGCAGTACTTC.

This chain links TRBV7-3 with TRBJ2-1; 12 bases are a match to TRBD2. V lost 1 base to trimming and J lost 7 bases; unmatched junction nucleotides: 2. Germline CDR1 and CDR2: SGHTA and FQGTGA. There are 15 residues in the CDR3. In DNA, the CDR3 is TGTGCCAGCAGCTTAAGACTAGCGGGAGAGAATGAGCAGTTCTTC. Its protein product is CASSLRLAGENEQFF.

V is TRBV5-1 and J is TRBJ1-1; TRBD1 might be the D (6 bases). CDR3 length: 14 residues. The germline gives CDR1 SGHRS, CDR2 YFSETQ. The V gene lost 5 bases and the J gene lost 6 bases, with 17 bases spanning the gap. In DNA form, the CDR3 reads TGCGCCAGCAGGCCCGAGGCACAGGGCGCTGAAGCTTTCTTT. Translation: CASRPEAQGAEAFF.